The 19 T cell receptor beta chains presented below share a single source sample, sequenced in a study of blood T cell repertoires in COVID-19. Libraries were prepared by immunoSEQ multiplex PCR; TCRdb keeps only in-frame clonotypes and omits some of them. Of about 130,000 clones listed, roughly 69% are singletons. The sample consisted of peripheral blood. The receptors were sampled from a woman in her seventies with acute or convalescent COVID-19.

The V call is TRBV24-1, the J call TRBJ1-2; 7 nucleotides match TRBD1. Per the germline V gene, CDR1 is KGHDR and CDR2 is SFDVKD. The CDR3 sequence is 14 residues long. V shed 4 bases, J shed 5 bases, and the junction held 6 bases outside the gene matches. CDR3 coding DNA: TGTGCCACCAGTGACACAGGGGAGCGGTATGGCTACACCTTC. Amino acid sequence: CATSDTGERYGYTF.

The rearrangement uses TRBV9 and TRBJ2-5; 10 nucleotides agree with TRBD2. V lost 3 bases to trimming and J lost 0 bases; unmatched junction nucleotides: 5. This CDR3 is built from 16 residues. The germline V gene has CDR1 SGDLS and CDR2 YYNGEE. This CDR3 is CASSGSGGLYQETQYF. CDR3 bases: TGTGCCAGCAGCGGTAGCGGGGGGTTGTACCAAGAGACCCAGTACTTC.

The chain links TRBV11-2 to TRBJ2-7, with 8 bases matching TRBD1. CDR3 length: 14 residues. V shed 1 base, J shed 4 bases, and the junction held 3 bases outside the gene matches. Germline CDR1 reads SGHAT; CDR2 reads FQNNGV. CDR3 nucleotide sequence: TGTGCCAGCAGCTTAGGGGACAGGCTTTACGAGCAGTACTTC. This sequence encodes CASSLGDRLYEQYF.

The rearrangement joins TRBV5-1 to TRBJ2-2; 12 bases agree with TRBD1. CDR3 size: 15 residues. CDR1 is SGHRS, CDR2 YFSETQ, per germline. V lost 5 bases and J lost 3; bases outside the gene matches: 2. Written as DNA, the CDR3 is TGCGCCAGCAGGGGGACAGGGGGCTACACCGGGGAGCTGTTTTTT. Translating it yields CASRGTGGYTGELFF.

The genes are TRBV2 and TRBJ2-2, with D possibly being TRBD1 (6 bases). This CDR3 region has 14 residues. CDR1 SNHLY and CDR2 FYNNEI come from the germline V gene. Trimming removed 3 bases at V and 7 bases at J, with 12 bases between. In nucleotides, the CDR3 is TGTGCCAGCAGTGACAGGGGCGGTAGCGGGGAGCTGTTTTTT. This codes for CASSDRGGSGELFF.

Written as DNA, the CDR3 is TGCGCCAGCAGCCAAGATTCAGGAACCAGCTCCTACGAGCAGTACTTC. It encodes CASSQDSGTSSYEQYF. The rearrangement links TRBV4-3 to TRBJ2-7; no clear D. Germline values: CDR1 LGHNA, CDR2 YSLEER. CDR3 size: 16 residues. The V gene lost 0 bases and the J gene lost 0 bases, with 12 bases spanning the gap.

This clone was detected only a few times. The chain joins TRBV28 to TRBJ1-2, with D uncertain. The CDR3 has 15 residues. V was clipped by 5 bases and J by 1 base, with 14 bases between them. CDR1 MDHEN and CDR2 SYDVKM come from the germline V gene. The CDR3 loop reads CASSNGPAVNYGYTF. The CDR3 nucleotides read TGTGCCAGCAGTAATGGCCCCGCGGTTAACTATGGCTACACCTTC.

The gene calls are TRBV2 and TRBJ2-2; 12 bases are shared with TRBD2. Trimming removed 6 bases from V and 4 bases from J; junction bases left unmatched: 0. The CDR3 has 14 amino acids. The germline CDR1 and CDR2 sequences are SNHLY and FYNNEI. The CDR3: CASRTSGGTGELFF. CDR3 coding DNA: TGTGCCAGCAGGACTAGCGGGGGCACCGGGGAGCTGTTTTTT.

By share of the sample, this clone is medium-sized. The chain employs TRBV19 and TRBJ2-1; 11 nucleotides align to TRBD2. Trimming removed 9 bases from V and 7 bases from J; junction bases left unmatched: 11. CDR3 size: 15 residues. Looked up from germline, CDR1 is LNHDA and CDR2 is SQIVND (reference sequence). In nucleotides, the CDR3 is TGTGCCAGCGCTGGGGGGGCTAGCGGGAGGAATGAGCAGTTCTTC. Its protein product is CASAGGASGRNEQFF.

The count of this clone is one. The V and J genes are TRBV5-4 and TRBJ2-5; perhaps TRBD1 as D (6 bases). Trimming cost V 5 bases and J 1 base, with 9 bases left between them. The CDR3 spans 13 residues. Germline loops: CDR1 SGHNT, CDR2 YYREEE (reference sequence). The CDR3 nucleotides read TGTGCCAGCAGGGGACAAAGCCAAGAGACCCAGTACTTC. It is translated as CASRGQSQETQYF.

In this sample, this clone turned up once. CDR3 bases: TGTGCCAGCAGCGTAGTCGCCTGGAGCTCCTACAATGAGCAGTTCTTC. This gives the protein CASSVVAWSSYNEQFF. The chain has TRBV9 and TRBJ2-1; D gene unclear. Trimming took off 0 bases at V and 0 bases at J, with 10 bases between the two ends. The germline CDR1 and CDR2 sequences are SGDLS and YYNGEE. The CDR3 is made up of 16 amino acids.

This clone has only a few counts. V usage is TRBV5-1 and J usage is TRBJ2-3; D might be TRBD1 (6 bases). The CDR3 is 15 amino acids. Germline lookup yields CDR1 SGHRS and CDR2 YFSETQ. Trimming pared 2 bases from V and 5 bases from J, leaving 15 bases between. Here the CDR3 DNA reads TGCGCCAGCAGCTTACAGGGTTTTCGGGGAGATACGCAGTATTTT. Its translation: CASSLQGFRGDTQYF. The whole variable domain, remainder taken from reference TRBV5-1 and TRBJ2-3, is KAGVTQTPRYLIKTRGQQVTLSCSPISGHRSVSWYQQTPGQGLQFLFEYFSETQRNKGNFPGRFSGRQFSNSRSEMNVSTLELGDSALYLCASSLQGFRGDTQYFGPGTRLTVL.

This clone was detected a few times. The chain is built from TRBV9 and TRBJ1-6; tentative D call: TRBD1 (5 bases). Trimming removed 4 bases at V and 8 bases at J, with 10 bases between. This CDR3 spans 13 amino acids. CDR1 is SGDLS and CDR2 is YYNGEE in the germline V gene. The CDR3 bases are TGTGCCAGCAGCACAGACAGTGATTCACCCCTCCACTTT. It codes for CASSTDSDSPLHF.

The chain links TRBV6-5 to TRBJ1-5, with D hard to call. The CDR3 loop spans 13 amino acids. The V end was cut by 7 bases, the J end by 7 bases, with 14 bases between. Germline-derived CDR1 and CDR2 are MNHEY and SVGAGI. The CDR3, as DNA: TGTGCCAGCATAAGAGAGGGCCTACAGCCCCAGCATTTT. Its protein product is CASIREGLQPQHF.

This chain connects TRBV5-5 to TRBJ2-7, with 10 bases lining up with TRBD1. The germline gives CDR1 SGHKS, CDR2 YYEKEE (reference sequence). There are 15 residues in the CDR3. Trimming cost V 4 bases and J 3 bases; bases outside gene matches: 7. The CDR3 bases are TGTGCCAGCAGCACATCGACAGGGGGCTTCTACGAGCAGTACTTC. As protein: CASSTSTGGFYEQYF.

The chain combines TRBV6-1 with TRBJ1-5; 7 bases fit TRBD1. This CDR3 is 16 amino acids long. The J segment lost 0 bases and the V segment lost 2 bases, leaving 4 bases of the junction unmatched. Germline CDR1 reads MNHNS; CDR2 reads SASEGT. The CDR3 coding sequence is TGTGCCAGCAGTGAATTTGGGACAGCTAGCAATCAGCCCCAGCATTTT. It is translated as CASSEFGTASNQPQHF.

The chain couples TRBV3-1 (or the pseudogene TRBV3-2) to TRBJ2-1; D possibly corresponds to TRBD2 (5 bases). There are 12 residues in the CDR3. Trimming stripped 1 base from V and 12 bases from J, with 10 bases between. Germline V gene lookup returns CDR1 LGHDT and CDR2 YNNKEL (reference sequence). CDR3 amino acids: CASSQAGGRQFF. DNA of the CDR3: TGTGCCAGCAGCCAAGCAGGAGGTAGGCAGTTCTTC.

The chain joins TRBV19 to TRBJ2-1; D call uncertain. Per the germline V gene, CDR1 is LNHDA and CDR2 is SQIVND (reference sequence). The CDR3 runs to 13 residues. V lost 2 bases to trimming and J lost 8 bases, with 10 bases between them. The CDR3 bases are TGTGCCAGTAGTATAAATTCCCGGGATGAGCAGTTCTTC. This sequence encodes CASSINSRDEQFF.

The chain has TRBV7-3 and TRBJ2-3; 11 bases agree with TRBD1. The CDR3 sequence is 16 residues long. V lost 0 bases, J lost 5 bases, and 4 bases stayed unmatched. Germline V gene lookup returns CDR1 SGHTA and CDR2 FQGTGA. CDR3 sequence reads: CASSLTSGQGEDTQYF. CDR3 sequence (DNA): TGTGCCAGCAGCTTAACATCGGGACAGGGGGAAGATACGCAGTATTTT.